Reported below is one TCR beta chain. Its antigen is not known. This entry is derived from a study of T-cell memory formation after mild COVID-19. Study-level findings and limits: Clones which contracted sat mainly in CM and EM if CD4+, and in EMRA if CD8+.

The CDR3 extends over 14 amino acids. The germline gives CDR1 GTSNPN, CDR2 SVGIG (reference sequence). The V end was cut by 4 bases, the J end by 4 bases, with 16 bases between. TCRdb analysed the 5' RACE reads with MiXCR anew, one entry per CDR3 protein. The table shows roughly 170,000 distinct CDR3 sequences, with around 21% occurring only once. The TCR comes from an adult woman who had mild COVID-19 (a few samples of this study predate the infection). Cell type and time point are not known. The sequenced sample was PBMCs or a T cell subset sorted from them (not recorded which). V gene TRBV30 combines with J gene TRBJ1-2, with D maybe TRBD1 (6 bases). This CDR3 reads CAWTPGGAGYGYTF. The CDR3, as DNA: TGTGCCTGGACCCCCGGGGGGGCTGGCTATGGCTACACCTTC.